This T cell receptor beta chain was identified during a study of technical replicates of blood from a few donors. From germline, CDR1 is SGDLS and CDR2 YYNGEE. With 4 bases clipped from V and 4 bases from J, the junction kept 3 bases outside the gene matches. The CDR3 runs to 13 residues. Method: immunoSEQ multiplex PCR; TCRdb's copy keeps in-frame clones and lacks some. Of tens of thousands of clones in the sample, 90% to 95% were seen once. This chain links TRBV9 with TRBJ1-1; the match to TRBD1 covers 8 bases. Sequencing input: T cells isolated from PBMCs. The sequence derives from a human donor in good health. This CDR3 reads CASSYDRGTEAFF. In nucleotides, the CDR3 is TGTGCCAGCAGCTACGACAGGGGCACTGAAGCTTTCTTT.